A single sample gave rise to the 24 T cell receptor beta chains below, sequenced in a study of cytomegalovirus exposure and HLA in healthy donors. With 60 Vbeta and 13 Jbeta primers, the PCR was carried out. Sequencing was performed with immunoSEQ multiplex PCR; in TCRdb, only in-frame clones are kept and a portion is missing. The profile shows over 150,000 clones, 77% of them singletons. What was sequenced was PBMCs. Source of these receptors: a woman aged 30 to 39 in good health and CMV-seropositive.

The J gene is TRBJ2-4, the V gene TRBV2; D is possibly TRBD1 (5 bases). CDR1 is SNHLY and CDR2 is FYNNEI in the germline V gene. V dropped 6 bases and J dropped 1 base, with 10 bases sitting between them. CDR3 length: 14 residues. The CDR3 reads CASRGVLAKNIQYF. Here the CDR3 DNA reads TGTGCCAGCAGAGGGGTGCTGGCCAAAAACATTCAGTACTTC.

The chain couples TRBV30 to TRBJ1-3; no definite D call. The CDR3 extends over 11 amino acids. Trimming took off 0 bases at V and 10 bases at J, with 7 bases between the two ends. Germline V CDR1 and CDR2: GTSNPN, SVGIG (reference sequence). The CDR3 protein is CAWSVGITIYF. CDR3 DNA sequence: TGTGCCTGGAGTGTCGGGATTACCATATATTTT.

The chain uses TRBV4-3 and TRBJ2-1; maybe TRBD1 (5 bases). The CDR3 runs to 15 residues. Germline-derived CDR1 and CDR2 are LGHNA and YSLEER. Trimming removed 0 bases from V and 3 bases from J, with 9 bases in between. The chain's CDR3 is CASSQEGVLYNEQFF. CDR3 coding DNA: TGCGCCAGCAGCCAAGAAGGGGTTCTCTACAATGAGCAGTTCTTC.

This chain connects TRBV28 to TRBJ1-4; 7 nucleotides align to TRBD1. Germline CDR1 and CDR2: MDHEN and SYDVKM. The CDR3 extends over 12 amino acids. V shed 11 bases and J 8 bases; nucleotides not matched to a gene: 8. CDR3 DNA sequence: TGTGCCGGAGGGACAGTGGGCGAAAAACTGTTTTTT. Protein product: CAGGTVGEKLFF.

J is TRBJ1-3 and V is TRBV28; D uncertain. Germline CDR1 and CDR2: MDHEN and SYDVKM. Trimming removed 3 bases from V and 0 bases from J, with 9 bases in between. This CDR3 region has 15 residues. CDR3: CASSLLVPSGNTIYF. DNA for the CDR3: TGTGCCAGCAGTTTGCTAGTACCCTCTGGAAACACCATATATTTT.

The chain couples TRBV28 to TRBJ2-7; weak D call: TRBD2 (5 bases). Germline CDR1 reads MDHEN; CDR2 reads SYDVKM. CDR3 length: 16 amino acids. The V and J ends lost 5 bases and 7 bases respectively, with 24 bases between them. CDR3 coding DNA: TGTGCCAGCAGTACCAATAGCGAGGAGAAGGGCGGGGAGCAGTACTTC. Translation gives CASSTNSEEKGGEQYF.

The CDR3 spells CASSRTAGPGELFF. The CDR3 DNA reads as TGCGCCAGCAGCCGCACGGCGGGGCCCGGGGAGCTGTTTTTT. This chain joins TRBV4-1 and TRBJ2-2; D perhaps matches TRBD2 (6 bases). CDR3 length: 14 amino acids. The V gene's germline CDR1 is MGHRA and CDR2 YSYEKL. Trimming took 4 bases from V and 6 from J, leaving 12 bases between them.

This sequence joins TRBV29-1 and TRBJ2-7, with 10 bases matching TRBD1. The CDR3 consists of 13 residues. Germline CDR1 reads SQVTM; CDR2 reads ANQGSEA. The V and J ends lost 8 bases and 4 bases, in that order; junction bases with no gene match: 8. DNA of the CDR3: TGCAGCACCCAGACAGGGGGCGGTTACGAGCAGTACTTC. Its protein product is CSTQTGGGYEQYF.

This chain uses TRBV5-1 with TRBJ2-2; 8 bases are shared with TRBD1. Unmatched junction bases numbered 5, after V lost 4 bases and J lost 6 bases. This CDR3 has 14 amino acids. Per germline, CDR1 SGHRS and CDR2 YFSETQ. CDR3 sequence reads: CASSIQTGAGELFF. DNA for the CDR3: TGCGCCAGCAGCATACAGACAGGGGCCGGGGAGCTGTTTTTT. The full variable domain, completed using reference TRBV5-1 and TRBJ2-2, is KAGVTQTPRYLIKTRGQQVTLSCSPISGHRSVSWYQQTPGQGLQFLFEYFSETQRNKGNFPGRFSGRQFSNSRSEMNVSTLELGDSALYLCASSIQTGAGELFFGEGSRLTVL.

In this sample, this clone is large. The chain recombines TRBV6-1 with TRBJ2-1; TRBD2 is a possible D gene (6 bases). CDR1 and CDR2 (germline): MNHNS, SASEGT. The CDR3 runs 13 residues. V was pared by 3 bases and J by 8 bases, with 11 bases between. CDR3 nucleotides: TGTGCCAGCAGTGAGGGGACTTCCTATGAGCAGTTCTTC. Encoded protein: CASSEGTSYEQFF.

The chain combines TRBV6-4 with TRBJ2-3; weak D call: TRBD2 (7 bases). Trimming took off 0 bases at V and 1 base at J, with 14 bases between the two ends. This CDR3 comprises 17 residues. Per germline, CDR1 MRHNA and CDR2 SNTAGT. DNA of the CDR3: TGTGCCAGCAGTGACTCCCCAGGGGCGGGGGGCACAGATACGCAGTATTTT. Its protein is CASSDSPGAGGTDTQYF.

The CDR3 reads CASSTGTAPSSNEKLFF. CDR3 nucleotide sequence: TGTGCCAGCAGCACCGGGACAGCACCATCAAGTAATGAAAAACTGTTTTTT. The chain has TRBV7-8 and TRBJ1-4; 7 bases line up with TRBD1. Germline V lookup: CDR1 SGHVS, CDR2 FQNEAQ. CDR3 length: 17 amino acids. J gave up 4 bases and V 5 bases, and 13 bases lay outside the gene matches.

This clone was seen only once. The V gene is TRBV28, the J gene TRBJ1-2; D possibly corresponds to TRBD1 (5 bases). Germline-derived CDR1 and CDR2 are MDHEN and SYDVKM. V shed 3 bases and J shed 6 bases, with 11 bases lying between them. This CDR3 is built from 13 residues. CDR3 protein: CASSFEQAHGYTF. CDR3 sequence (DNA): TGTGCCAGCAGTTTCGAACAGGCCCATGGCTACACCTTC.

This chain links TRBV30 with TRBJ2-7, with D possibly TRBD1 on 6 matching bases. Germline CDR1 and CDR2: GTSNPN and SVGIG (reference sequence). The ends were cut back, 0 bases at V and 6 bases at J, with 6 bases in the middle. The CDR3 covers 11 residues. The CDR3 sequence is CAWSVGGEQYF. CDR3 bases: TGTGCCTGGAGTGTAGGGGGCGAGCAGTACTTC.

This clone has just a few counts. The V call is TRBV6-5, the J call TRBJ1-2, with D maybe TRBD1 (6 bases). V dropped 4 bases and J dropped 13 bases, with 13 bases sitting between them. This CDR3 is 11 amino acids long. The germline CDR1 and CDR2 sequences are MNHEY and SVGAGI. CDR3 nucleotides: TGTGCCAGCAGTTCTCAGGGGATAAGCACCTTC. Translating gives CASSSQGISTF.

Here the CDR3 DNA reads TGTGCCAGCAGTTCGTATGAGAATGAAAAACTGTTTTTT. It translates to CASSSYENEKLFF. The chain is built from TRBV7-2 and TRBJ1-4; D not resolved. V was clipped by 6 bases and J by 5 bases, with 10 bases between them. This CDR3 region has 13 residues. Germline CDR1 reads SGHTA; CDR2 reads FQGNSA.

The V call is TRBV30, the J call TRBJ1-1; a weak D match, TRBD1 (5 bases). Trimming removed 3 bases from V and 5 bases from J, with 19 bases in between. This CDR3 has 15 amino acids. Germline lookup yields CDR1 GTSNPN and CDR2 SVGIG (reference sequence). The CDR3 reads CAWSLGAQLGTEAFF. The CDR3 nucleotides are TGTGCCTGGAGCCTTGGGGCACAACTTGGGACTGAAGCTTTCTTT.

The rearrangement uses TRBV25-1 and TRBJ1-3, with 7 bases identical to TRBD1. CDR3 length: 16 amino acids. Germline CDR1 reads MGHDK; CDR2 reads SYGVNS. Trimming cost V 4 bases and J 4 bases; bases outside gene matches: 10. The CDR3 DNA follows: TGTGCCAGCAGTGGAAGCCCTGGACAGGCGGGAAACACCATATATTTT. Amino acid sequence: CASSGSPGQAGNTIYF.

This chain links TRBV28 with TRBJ1-2; no firm D call. This CDR3 comprises 16 residues. With 4 bases removed from V and 0 bases from J, the gap between germline ends came to 15 bases. Germline CDR1 MDHEN, CDR2 SYDVKM. Here the CDR3 reads CASSSRRASSNYGYTF. DNA for the CDR3: TGTGCCAGCAGTTCACGGCGGGCATCTTCTAACTATGGCTACACCTTC.

The chain joins TRBV6-5 to TRBJ1-6, with TRBD1 matching over 7 bases. The CDR3 runs 14 residues. Germline values: CDR1 MNHEY, CDR2 SVGAGI. The junction had 5 bases not matched to a gene; V was cut back by 2 bases and J by 10 bases. CDR3 bases: TGTGCCAGCAGTTACGGCAGGGGGACCTCACCCCTCCACTTT. Protein product: CASSYGRGTSPLHF.

There are a few counts of this clone. The V and J genes are TRBV20-1 and TRBJ2-5; D unclear. The CDR3 runs to 11 residues. Germline V CDR1 and CDR2: DFQATT, SNEGSKA (reference sequence). V gave up 7 bases and J gave up 4 bases, with 10 bases separating them. The CDR3 here is CSVAVRETQYF. DNA for the CDR3: TGCAGTGTGGCGGTTCGAGAGACCCAGTACTTC.

The CDR3 region has the DNA TGCGCCAGCAGATGGGGGAGCGGGGTGGGGGAGCAGTTCTTC. This encodes CASRWGSGVGEQFF. The chain couples TRBV4-3 to TRBJ2-1, with 7 bases fitting TRBD2. V was pared by 6 bases and J by 10 bases, with 12 bases of the junction left unmatched. Germline V lookup: CDR1 LGHNA, CDR2 YSLEER. CDR3 length equals 14 residues.

This clone showed up just once. V gene TRBV5-1 combines with J gene TRBJ1-1; unclear D gene. Germline loops: CDR1 SGHRS, CDR2 YFSETQ. The V and J ends lost 1 base and 1 base respectively, with 8 bases between them. This CDR3 has 14 amino acids. The CDR3 DNA sequence: TGCGCCAGCAGCTTGAATACAGCGAACACTGAAGCTTTCTTT. Protein sequence: CASSLNTANTEAFF.

The chain recombines TRBV7-3 with TRBJ2-1; 7 bases align to TRBD1. V gave up 5 bases and J gave up 4 bases; unmatched junction bases: 5. Germline CDR1 SGHTA, CDR2 FQGTGA. This CDR3 has 14 residues. The CDR3 DNA follows: TGTGCCAGCAGCCCACAGGGGACGTACAATGAGCAGTTCTTC. The encoded protein is CASSPQGTYNEQFF.